A selection of T cell receptor beta chains follows, all from one sample in a study of siplizumab effects on memory and regulatory T cells. Sequenced by immunoSEQ multiplex PCR; TCRdb stores in-frame clones only, minus some. The top ten hold 0.65% to 0.9% of the sample, which has 110,000 or so clones, roughly nine tenths seen once. Sample: Tregs sorted from blood. The receptors originated from a human donor in good health. Each CDR3 is given with its conserved first and last residue. A D gene is named only where the DNA matches it firmly. Clone size is not always given. Where it is, it says once, few, many or a class for expanded clones.

j_call: TRBJ1-5
clone_size: -
d_call: TRBD1
v_call: TRBV29-1
cdr3_nt: TGCAGCACATCAGGGGGGGTGAATCAGCCCCAGCATTTT
cdr3_aa: CSTSGGVNQPQHF

j_call: TRBJ1-1
clone_size: -
d_call: TRBD1
v_call: TRBV18
cdr3_nt: TGTGCCAGCTCACCACCGTCCCGGGACAGGGGTGGTGAAGCTTTCTTT
cdr3_aa: CASSPPSRDRGGEAFF

j_call: TRBJ2-7
clone_size: once
d_call: -
v_call: TRBV4-1
cdr3_nt: TGCGCCAGCAGCCACGACTCCTACGAGCAGTACTTC
cdr3_aa: CASSHDSYEQYF

j_call: TRBJ2-7
clone_size: -
d_call: -
v_call: TRBV6-5
cdr3_nt: TGTGCCAGCAGTTACGCCCTCTCGGTTGGGGAATACGAGCAGTACTTC
cdr3_aa: CASSYALSVGEYEQYF

j_call: TRBJ1-1
clone_size: -
d_call: -
v_call: TRBV18
cdr3_nt: TGTGCCAGCTCACCAAGGCAAGTGAACACTGAAGCTTTCTTT
cdr3_aa: CASSPRQVNTEAFF

j_call: TRBJ2-1
clone_size: -
d_call: TRBD2
v_call: TRBV18
cdr3_nt: TGTGCCAGCTCACCACCGAACGGGGGGGCGGGTGAGCAGTTCTTC
cdr3_aa: CASSPPNGGAGEQFF

j_call: TRBJ1-1
clone_size: -
d_call: -
v_call: TRBV5-5
cdr3_nt: TGTGCCAGCAGCCCCGTAGATAGCACTGAAGCTTTCTTT
cdr3_aa: CASSPVDSTEAFF

j_call: TRBJ2-7
clone_size: -
d_call: -
v_call: TRBV29-1
cdr3_nt: TGCAGCGTGTTCGGGACTCGCGAAGGTAACGAGCAGTACTTC
cdr3_aa: CSVFGTREGNEQYF

j_call: TRBJ1-2
clone_size: -
d_call: -
v_call: TRBV7-9
cdr3_nt: TGTGCCAGCAGCCTAACCCCCTTTGGAGGACTCCATTTCTATGGCTACACCTTC
cdr3_aa: CASSLTPFGGLHFYGYTF

j_call: TRBJ1-3
clone_size: -
d_call: -
v_call: TRBV9
cdr3_nt: TGTGCCAGCAGCCCTTATGCCGGGACTGGAAACACCATATATTTT
cdr3_aa: CASSPYAGTGNTIYF

j_call: TRBJ2-1
clone_size: -
d_call: -
v_call: TRBV18
cdr3_nt: TGTGCCAGCTCACCACCGAATTTGGGGGAGAAGTTCTTC
cdr3_aa: CASSPPNLGEKFF

j_call: TRBJ2-2
clone_size: -
d_call: -
v_call: TRBV6-1
cdr3_nt: TGTGCCAGCACCCCGATGGTAGGCGGGGAGCTGTTTTTT
cdr3_aa: CASTPMVGGELFF

j_call: TRBJ2-1
clone_size: -
d_call: -
v_call: TRBV6-1
cdr3_nt: TGTGCCAGCAGTGAAGCGCCATCCTTTATTCTAGCGAGAGTTGAGCAGTTCTTC
cdr3_aa: CASSEAPSFILARVEQFF

j_call: TRBJ2-5
clone_size: -
d_call: -
v_call: TRBV2
cdr3_nt: TGTGCCAGCAGTGATTCGACGACCCAGTACTTC
cdr3_aa: CASSDSTTQYF

j_call: TRBJ2-1
clone_size: once
d_call: -
v_call: TRBV20-1
cdr3_nt: TGCAGTGCTAGGACGAACTATGAGCAGTTCTTC
cdr3_aa: CSARTNYEQFF

j_call: TRBJ1-2
clone_size: few
d_call: -
v_call: TRBV5-1
cdr3_nt: TGTGCCAGCAGTACTACAGGCTATGGCTACACCTTC
cdr3_aa: CASSTTGYGYTF

j_call: TRBJ2-1
clone_size: once
d_call: -
v_call: TRBV5-1
cdr3_nt: TGCGCCAGCAGCTTGGTACCAGGGCTGATGGTCAATGAGCAGTTCTTC
cdr3_aa: CASSLVPGLMVNEQFF

j_call: TRBJ2-7
clone_size: -
d_call: -
v_call: TRBV6-6
cdr3_nt: TGTGCCAGCAGTTCCCGGGGTTACGAGCAGTACTTC
cdr3_aa: CASSSRGYEQYF

j_call: TRBJ1-2
clone_size: -
d_call: -
v_call: TRBV29-1
cdr3_nt: TGCAGCGCCCCGGGATACGCCGGCGCTAACTATGGCTACACCTTC
cdr3_aa: CSAPGYAGANYGYTF

j_call: TRBJ2-1
clone_size: -
d_call: TRBD2
v_call: TRBV4-1
cdr3_nt: TGCGCCAGCAGCCAAGAGAACGGGAGGGAAGTTAATGAGCAGTTCTTC
cdr3_aa: CASSQENGREVNEQFF

j_call: TRBJ2-1
clone_size: -
d_call: -
v_call: TRBV18
cdr3_nt: TGTGCCAGCTCACTCCAGGGCAATGAGCAGTTCTTC
cdr3_aa: CASSLQGNEQFF

j_call: TRBJ2-3
clone_size: -
d_call: -
v_call: TRBV2
cdr3_nt: TGTGCCAGCAGAGACTTGCAGGATACGCAGTATTTT
cdr3_aa: CASRDLQDTQYF

j_call: TRBJ2-5
clone_size: -
d_call: -
v_call: TRBV19
cdr3_nt: TGTGCCAGTAGTCTCACAGGGAAAGAGACCCAGTACTTC
cdr3_aa: CASSLTGKETQYF

j_call: TRBJ1-1
clone_size: -
d_call: -
v_call: TRBV4-2
cdr3_nt: TGTGCCAGCAGCCAAGATGCTCGCACGGTCGGTTTGAACACTGAAGCTTTCTTT
cdr3_aa: CASSQDARTVGLNTEAFF

j_call: TRBJ2-7
clone_size: -
d_call: TRBD1
v_call: TRBV5-4
cdr3_nt: TGTGCCAGCAGCCCGGACAGGGGGCGTTTCTACGAGCAGTACTTC
cdr3_aa: CASSPDRGRFYEQYF

j_call: TRBJ1-4
clone_size: -
d_call: -
v_call: TRBV21-1
cdr3_nt: TGTGCCAGCAGCAAACCATCTGCGGCCCTAATTGAAAAACTGTTTTTT
cdr3_aa: CASSKPSAALIEKLFF

j_call: TRBJ2-1
clone_size: -
d_call: -
v_call: TRBV19
cdr3_nt: TGTGCCAGTAGTATTGGCAGTAGTTACAATGAGCAGTTCTTC
cdr3_aa: CASSIGSSYNEQFF

j_call: TRBJ2-2
clone_size: -
d_call: -
v_call: TRBV7-9
cdr3_nt: TGTGCCAGCAGCTTAGAAGGGTTGGTGAGGGTGAACACCGGGGAGCTGTTTTTT
cdr3_aa: CASSLEGLVRVNTGELFF

j_call: TRBJ1-5
clone_size: -
d_call: TRBD1
v_call: TRBV6-6
cdr3_nt: TGTGCCAGCAGTTACCCACGGGGACAGCGGGATCAGCCCCAGCATTTT
cdr3_aa: CASSYPRGQRDQPQHF

j_call: TRBJ1-6
clone_size: -
d_call: TRBD1
v_call: TRBV6-5
cdr3_nt: TGTGCCAGCAGTTACGCCTCAGGGGGGTCCTCACCCCTCCACTTT
cdr3_aa: CASSYASGGSSPLHF

j_call: TRBJ1-2
clone_size: -
d_call: -
v_call: TRBV7-2
cdr3_nt: TGTGCCAGCAGCCCTGGGAGAGGGGAAGCTGGCTACACCTTC
cdr3_aa: CASSPGRGEAGYTF

j_call: TRBJ1-1
clone_size: -
d_call: -
v_call: TRBV11-2
cdr3_nt: TGTGCCAGCAGCCCCCGGGTTCAGAACACTGAAGCTTTCTTT
cdr3_aa: CASSPRVQNTEAFF

j_call: TRBJ1-6
clone_size: -
d_call: -
v_call: TRBV10-3
cdr3_nt: TGTGCCGCCCAGGGGACGCCACCATCATCACCCCTCCACTTT
cdr3_aa: CAAQGTPPSSPLHF

j_call: TRBJ1-1
clone_size: -
d_call: TRBD1
v_call: TRBV19
cdr3_nt: TGTGCCAGTCACAGGGGGGACGCATTGAGGGCTTTCTTT
cdr3_aa: CASHRGDALRAFF

j_call: TRBJ1-5
clone_size: once
d_call: -
v_call: TRBV5-8
cdr3_nt: TGTGCCAGCAGCTCTCGGACTGGCCCAACTAGCAATCAGCCCCAGCATTTT
cdr3_aa: CASSSRTGPTSNQPQHF

j_call: TRBJ1-2
clone_size: -
d_call: -
v_call: TRBV6-6
cdr3_nt: TGTGCCAGCAGTCGAGGGGGGAACTATGGCTACACCTTC
cdr3_aa: CASSRGGNYGYTF

j_call: TRBJ1-6
clone_size: -
d_call: -
v_call: TRBV7-9
cdr3_nt: TGTGCCAGCAGCTTAATTGGGGCCGCCTCAAATTCACCCCTCCACTTT
cdr3_aa: CASSLIGAASNSPLHF

j_call: TRBJ2-7
clone_size: few
d_call: -
v_call: TRBV15
cdr3_nt: TGTGCCACCAGCACAGGACTGCGCTCCTACGAGCAGTACTTC
cdr3_aa: CATSTGLRSYEQYF

j_call: TRBJ2-5
clone_size: -
d_call: -
v_call: TRBV29-1
cdr3_nt: TGCAGCGTTGATAGGACAGAGACCCAGTACTTC
cdr3_aa: CSVDRTETQYF

j_call: TRBJ2-1
clone_size: -
d_call: -
v_call: TRBV19
cdr3_nt: TGTGCCAGTTGGACTCCTAGCGCCTACAATGAGCAGTTCTTC
cdr3_aa: CASWTPSAYNEQFF